The table lists the clone carrying this T cell receptor beta chain with a count of one. Germline CDR1 is LGHNA and CDR2 is YSLEER. This CDR3 contains 15 residues. Unmatched junction bases numbered 8, after V lost 3 bases and J lost 8 bases. The data originate from a study of control samples from healthy donors and cancer patients. The repertoire was sequenced with immunoSEQ multiplex PCR; TCRdb's copy has only in-frame clones and lacks some. The sample yields more than 85,000 clones, roughly 90% seen once. Sequenced material: blood. The origin of this receptor is a woman aged 50 to 65 in good health. The chain is built from TRBV4-3 and TRBJ2-1; 9 bases agree with TRBD2. The CDR3 spells CASSQYRGREDEQFF. The CDR3 DNA reads TGCGCCAGCAGCCAGTACCGCGGGAGGGAGGATGAGCAGTTCTTC.